Shown below are 16 T cell receptor beta chains from a single sample sequenced in a study of T cells after yellow fever vaccination. TCRdb ran MiXCR on the 5' RACE reads and lists one entry per CDR3 protein. The profile shows 400,000 to 450,000 distinct CDR3 sequences, 18% of them singletons. Sequenced here: PBMCs, sampled before the yellow fever booster vaccination. The receptor set was obtained from a man younger than 30 who received the YFV17D yellow fever vaccine.

The CDR3 is CASRNSGNAEETQYF. CDR3 coding DNA: TGCGCCAGCAGGAATAGCGGCAACGCGGAGGAGACCCAGTACTTC. The V call is TRBV5-1, the J call TRBJ2-5; possibly TRBD2 for D (6 bases). The CDR3 contains 15 residues. Trimming removed 5 bases from V and 5 bases from J, with 19 bases in between. Germline V lookup: CDR1 SGHRS, CDR2 YFSETQ.

This clonotype appeared many times. The rearrangement links TRBV5-1 to TRBJ1-1; unclear D gene. Deletions cut 0 bases from V and 1 base from J, with 4 bases between. The CDR3 totals 13 residues. Germline CDR1 and CDR2: SGHRS and YFSETQ. The CDR3 nucleotides read TGCGCCAGCAGCTTGGAGACGAACACTGAAGCTTTCTTT. Encoded protein: CASSLETNTEAFF.

The rearrangement links TRBV12-3 or TRBV12-4 to TRBJ2-1, with a possible D match to TRBD1 (6 bases). The CDR3 is 17 residues long. The V end was cut by 6 bases, the J end by 0 bases, with 18 bases between. The CDR3 DNA sequence: TGTGCCAGCAGGAGGGGGATAGGACCGAGCTCCTACAATGAGCAGTTCTTC. Amino acid sequence: CASRRGIGPSSYNEQFF.

The chain uses TRBV5-1 and TRBJ2-7, with 10 bases that match TRBD1. V dropped 5 bases and J dropped 7; count of bases not matched to a gene: 9. Germline CDR1 and CDR2: SGHRS and YFSETQ. The CDR3 has 14 residues. The chain's CDR3 is CASSWRQGAAEQYF. The CDR3 nucleotides read TGCGCCAGCAGTTGGAGACAGGGGGCTGCGGAGCAGTACTTC. Full variable domain (outside the CDR3, taken from reference TRBV5-1 and TRBJ2-7): KAGVTQTPRYLIKTRGQQVTLSCSPISGHRSVSWYQQTPGQGLQFLFEYFSETQRNKGNFPGRFSGRQFSNSRSEMNVSTLELGDSALYLCASSWRQGAAEQYFGPGTRLTVT.

This clonotype was picked up many times. This chain links TRBV6-1 with TRBJ2-7; 8 bases map to TRBD2. The CDR3 is made up of 16 amino acids. The V gene's germline CDR1 is MNHNS and CDR2 SASEGT. J gave up 2 bases and V 0 bases, and 6 bases lay outside the gene matches. CDR3 loop: CASSEARGAGPYEQYV. For the CDR3, the DNA is TGTGCCAGCAGTGAAGCGCGGGGGGCCGGCCCCTACGAGCAGTACGTC.

A single count supports this clonotype. The chain uses TRBV6-2 or TRBV6-3 and TRBJ2-5, with D possibly being TRBD2 (5 bases). V was cut by 2 bases and J by 5 bases, with 12 bases left in between. The CDR3 length is 14 residues. Per the germline V gene, CDR1 is MNHEY and CDR2 is SVGEGT. The CDR3 DNA sequence: TGTGCCAGCAGTTACGGTCGGGGTGGCGAGACCCAGTACTTC. The encoded protein is CASSYGRGGETQYF.

This clonotype appeared many times. The chain has TRBV5-1 and TRBJ2-1, with 11 nucleotides matching TRBD2. The CDR3 spans 15 residues. Germline V lookup: CDR1 SGHRS, CDR2 YFSETQ. Trimming took 4 bases from V and 7 from J; bases not matched to a gene: 7. In DNA, the CDR3 is TGCGCCAGCAGCGTCCCTGCTAGCGGGGGGAATGAGCAGTTCTTC. As protein: CASSVPASGGNEQFF.

This clonotype was seen a few times. This rearrangement joins TRBV29-1 to TRBJ2-3; no reliable D call. Deletions cut 4 bases from V and 4 bases from J, with 9 bases between. The CDR3 runs 12 residues. Germline V gene sequence: CDR1 SQVTM, CDR2 ANQGSEA. The CDR3 DNA reads TGCAGCGTTGTCAAGGGTCCAGATACGCAGTATTTT. Protein sequence: CSVVKGPDTQYF.

Only a few counts were recorded for this clonotype. The chain employs TRBV9 and TRBJ2-1; a weak D match, TRBD1 (6 bases). Germline assignment: CDR1 SGDLS and CDR2 YYNGEE. The CDR3 consists of 15 residues. Trimming shortened V by 3 bases and J by 6 bases, and 16 bases separated the two germline ends. The CDR3 bases are TGTGCCAGCAGCGCACAGGGATCGATTGCCAATGAGCAGTTCTTC. This translates into CASSAQGSIANEQFF.

Concerning this clonotype itself: At one end, the junction sequence differs from germline, possibly due to a read error. The genes are TRBV7-2 and TRBJ2-7; D gene uncertain. Germline CDR1 and CDR2: SGHTA and FQGNSA. This CDR3 is 13 amino acids long. CDR3 amino acids: CASSFRDSDEQYF. The CDR3 DNA follows: TGTGCCAGCAGCTTCCGAGACTCCGACGAGCAGTACTTC.

This clonotype has at least ten counts. The rearrangement links TRBV13 to TRBJ2-6, with D maybe TRBD1 (6 bases). CDR3 length equals 17 residues. From germline, CDR1 is PRHDT and CDR2 FYEKMQ (reference sequence). V lost 5 bases and J lost 0, with 14 bases in between. The CDR3 reads CASSPRWDTSGANVLTF. CDR3 nucleotides: TGTGCCAGCAGCCCTCGTTGGGACACCTCTGGGGCCAACGTCCTGACTTTC.

This clonotype was observed a handful of times. This chain connects TRBV6-2 or TRBV6-3 to TRBJ2-2, with D hard to call. CDR3 size: 12 residues. The V end lost 6 bases, the J end lost 3 bases, and 5 bases lay between the germline ends. Germline CDR1 is MNHEY and CDR2 is SVGEGT. This CDR3 is CASREDTGELFF. CDR3 sequence (DNA): TGTGCCAGCAGGGAAGACACCGGGGAGCTGTTTTTT.

The CDR3 bases are TGCAGTGCTAGAGATGGGGCAACAGCCAAAAACATTCAGTACTTC. This sequence encodes CSARDGATAKNIQYF. This sequence joins TRBV20-1 and TRBJ2-4; maybe TRBD1 (5 bases). In germline, CDR1 is DFQATT, CDR2 SNEGSKA (reference sequence). The CDR3 consists of 15 residues. V lost 0 bases and J lost 0, with 9 bases in between.

The chain joins TRBV20-1 to TRBJ1-1; 8 positions agree with TRBD1. Germline assignment: CDR1 DFQATT and CDR2 SNEGSKA (reference sequence). This CDR3 is built from 14 residues. Trimming removed 5 bases from V and 4 bases from J; junction bases left unmatched: 9. The CDR3 region has the DNA TGCAGTGCTCGAGGAAACAGGGGGGGCACTGAAGCTTTCTTT. This codes for CSARGNRGGTEAFF.

This chain uses TRBV29-1 with TRBJ1-2; D is unresolved. Germline values: CDR1 SQVTM, CDR2 ANQGSEA. The CDR3 loop spans 10 amino acids. Trimming took 7 bases from V and 6 from J, leaving 9 bases between them. The CDR3 nucleotides read TGCAGCGCAGCAGAGCATGGCTACACCTTC. Translating it yields CSAAEHGYTF.

This clonotype was detected a few times. The chain uses TRBV6-5 and TRBJ1-4, with D unclear. The germline V gene encodes CDR1 MNHEY and CDR2 SVGAGI. V lost 2 bases, J lost 7 bases, and 8 bases lay in between. This CDR3 has 13 residues. The CDR3 bases are TGTGCCAGCAGTTACATCACCGGTGAAAAACTGTTTTTT. This encodes CASSYITGEKLFF.